A single sample is the source of the 24 T cell receptor beta chains below, sequenced in a study of CD8+ T cells in alopecia areata. The treatment is: oral pan-JAK inhibitor, 5-10 mg twice daily. Following RNA extraction, reverse transcription yielded cDNA that acted as the sequencing template. Profiled with immunoSEQ multiplex PCR; TCRdb holds only in-frame clones, not every one. The sample includes some 99,000 clones, 60% to 75% of them seen just once. Specimen: CD8+ T cells sorted from blood, collected at week 4, from a patient treated with tofacitinib. These receptor sequences come from a human donor with alopecia areata.

This clone was counted only a few times. This chain links TRBV29-1 with TRBJ2-7; 9 positions agree with TRBD2. The length of the CDR3 is 14 residues. Germline V gene sequence: CDR1 SQVTM, CDR2 ANQGSEA. After removal of 2 bases from V and 2 bases from J, the junction contained 4 bases not matched to a gene. This CDR3 is CSVELAGSPYEQYF. The CDR3, as DNA: TGCAGCGTTGAACTAGCGGGATCCCCCTACGAGCAGTACTTC.

J is TRBJ2-1 and V is TRBV6-5; 9 nucleotides align to TRBD2. The germline gives CDR1 MNHEY, CDR2 SVGAGI. The length of the CDR3 is 16 residues. Trimming cost V 1 base and J 8 bases; bases outside gene matches: 9. The CDR3 sequence: CASSYLAGGPRDEQFF. CDR3 in DNA: TGTGCCAGCAGTTACTTGGCGGGAGGGCCTAGGGATGAGCAGTTCTTC.

There are a few counts of this clone. The chain carries TRBV7-9 and TRBJ1-5; D unresolved. Germline V gives CDR1 SEHNR, CDR2 FQNEAQ (reference sequence). The length of the CDR3 is 14 residues. Trimming took 4 bases from V and 4 from J, leaving 11 bases between them. The CDR3 DNA reads TGTGCCAGCAGCTCCCCCGACGTGAATCAGCCCCAGCATTTT. This codes for CASSSPDVNQPQHF.

The CDR3 nucleotides read TGTGCCAGCAGACCACAGGGGGCCCAAATAAACCAAGAGACCCAGTACTTC. Amino acids: CASRPQGAQINQETQYF. The rearrangement uses TRBV7-9 and TRBJ2-5, with 9 bases that match TRBD1. Unmatched junction bases numbered 11, after V lost 6 bases and J lost 0 bases. There are 17 residues in the CDR3. CDR1 and CDR2 (germline): SEHNR, FQNEAQ (reference sequence).

This chain links TRBV7-9 with TRBJ1-1; D is ambiguous. The V and J ends lost 3 bases and 4 bases respectively, with 6 bases between them. CDR1 is SEHNR and CDR2 is FQNEAQ in the germline V gene (reference sequence). This CDR3 contains 12 residues. The chain's CDR3 is CASSFTITEAFF. CDR3 sequence (DNA): TGTGCCAGCAGCTTCACAATCACTGAAGCTTTCTTT.

The chain is built from TRBV20-1 and TRBJ2-7; D is uncertain. Trimming removed 4 bases from V and 4 bases from J, with 2 bases in between. Germline CDR1 and CDR2: DFQATT and SNEGSKA (reference sequence). There are 9 residues in the CDR3. The CDR3 loop is CSATYEQYF. CDR3 nucleotides: TGCAGTGCTACTTACGAGCAGTACTTC.

This clone was observed many times. This chain joins TRBV19 and TRBJ2-5; D gene uncertain. Trimming pared 4 bases from V and 1 base from J, leaving 13 bases between. The CDR3 contains 15 residues. Germline values: CDR1 LNHDA, CDR2 SQIVND (reference sequence). CDR3 DNA: TGTGCCAGTAGTAACGGCGGACGGAGCCAAGAGACCCAGTACTTC. Translating gives CASSNGGRSQETQYF.

This chain uses TRBV27 with TRBJ2-1; 12 nucleotides align to TRBD2. Trimming took 4 bases from V and 7 from J; bases not matched to a gene: 8. The CDR3 is made up of 16 amino acids. CDR1 is MNHEY and CDR2 is SMNVEV in the germline V gene (reference sequence). The CDR3: CASSSIGLAGPNEQFF. CDR3 bases: TGTGCCAGCAGTTCAATAGGACTAGCGGGACCAAATGAGCAGTTCTTC.

This clone was counted a few times. CDR3 nucleotides: TGTGCCAGCAGCCACTGGACGGACGCCTACGAGCAGTACTTC. It translates to CASSHWTDAYEQYF. The J gene is TRBJ2-7, the V gene TRBV7-2; D is uncertain. This CDR3 has 14 amino acids. CDR1 is SGHTA and CDR2 is FQGNSA in the germline V gene. V was shortened by 5 bases and J by 2 bases, with 13 bases between the two germline ends.

The chain combines TRBV7-3 with TRBJ2-1; 7 nucleotides align to TRBD1. The V gene's germline CDR1 is SGHTA and CDR2 FQGTGA. The CDR3 loop spans 20 amino acids. V was pared by 2 bases and J by 2 bases, with 18 bases of the junction left unmatched. Written as DNA, the CDR3 is TGTGCCAGCAGCTTATATCTAGGGGGCCCGAACAGACCTCCCTACAATGAGCAGTTCTTC. Residues: CASSLYLGGPNRPPYNEQFF. Supplemented by reference TRBV7-3 and TRBJ2-1, the full variable domain reads GAGVSQTPSNKVTEKGKYVELRCDPISGHTALYWYRQSLGQGPEFLIYFQGTGAADDSGLPNDRFFAVRPEGSVSTLKIQRTERGDSAVYLCASSLYLGGPNRPPYNEQFFGPGTRLTVL.

This chain links TRBV5-1 with TRBJ2-1; D call uncertain. The V end was cut by 7 bases, the J end by 3 bases, with 11 bases between. Per the germline V gene, CDR1 is SGHRS and CDR2 is YFSETQ. This CDR3 is 13 amino acids long. CDR3 nucleotides: TGCGCCAGCCGCCATCCCCTCTACAATGAGCAGTTCTTC. As protein: CASRHPLYNEQFF.

The rearrangement links TRBV4-1 to TRBJ1-2; tentative D call: TRBD1 (5 bases). Germline V gene lookup returns CDR1 MGHRA and CDR2 YSYEKL. The ends were cut back, 3 bases at V and 0 bases at J, with 11 bases in the middle. The CDR3 contains 15 residues. CDR3 loop: CASSHLAGSNYGYTF. The CDR3 nucleotides read TGCGCCAGCAGCCATTTGGCAGGGTCTAACTATGGCTACACCTTC.

The V and J genes are TRBV4-3 and TRBJ2-1; 7 bases are a match to TRBD1. CDR1 and CDR2 from the germline V gene are LGHNA and YSLEER. The V segment lost 0 bases and the J segment 0 bases; nucleotides outside the gene matches: 8. This CDR3 is 18 amino acids long. Here the CDR3 DNA reads TGCGCCAGCAGCCAAGATATTTCCCCAGGGGGCTCCTACAATGAGCAGTTCTTC. It yields the protein CASSQDISPGGSYNEQFF.

The V and J genes are TRBV5-6 and TRBJ2-5; no definite D call. The CDR3 is 14 amino acids. Germline-derived CDR1 and CDR2 are SGHDT and YYEEEE. The ends were cut back, 0 bases at V and 3 bases at J, with 9 bases in the middle. The CDR3 here is CASSLAVGEETQYF. CDR3 in DNA: TGTGCCAGCAGCTTGGCGGTCGGCGAAGAGACCCAGTACTTC.

The genes are TRBV19 and TRBJ1-5, with D unresolved. Germline V gives CDR1 LNHDA, CDR2 SQIVND (reference sequence). This CDR3 region has 14 residues. Trimming pared 6 bases from V and 2 bases from J, leaving 11 bases between. In DNA, the CDR3 is TGTGCCAGTAGGTCCGTTATGGGCAATCAGCCCCAGCATTTT. Residues: CASRSVMGNQPQHF.

The chain couples TRBV15 to TRBJ2-7; weak D call: TRBD2 (6 bases). The CDR3 is made up of 17 amino acids. V was pared by 0 bases and J by 0 bases, with 15 bases between. CDR1 LNHNV and CDR2 YYDKDF come from the germline V gene (reference sequence). The CDR3 region is CATSREGGPTSSYEQYF. The DNA for the CDR3 is TGTGCCACCAGCAGAGAGGGGGGACCCACGAGCTCCTACGAGCAGTACTTC.

This clone has a single count. The rearrangement links TRBV29-1 to TRBJ2-1; 12 nucleotides agree with TRBD2. This CDR3 is built from 17 residues. Germline CDR1 SQVTM, CDR2 ANQGSEA. Losses at the gene ends were 2 bases for V and 3 bases for J; bases not matched to a gene: 8. The CDR3 here is CSVELAGGQSYYNEQFF. As DNA, the CDR3 is TGCAGCGTTGAACTAGCGGGAGGGCAAAGCTACTACAATGAGCAGTTCTTC.

This clone was picked up one time. This rearrangement joins TRBV13 to TRBJ1-1; 7 nucleotides match TRBD1. The germline gives CDR1 PRHDT, CDR2 FYEKMQ (reference sequence). V trimming: 5 bases; J trimming: 1 base; junction bases outside the gene matches: 4. The CDR3 consists of 14 residues. CDR3 nucleotide sequence: TGTGCCAGCAGCCCGGGACAGCCGAACACTGAAGCTTTCTTT. It codes for CASSPGQPNTEAFF.

A few counts support this clone. In DNA form, the CDR3 reads TGTGCCAGCTCACCGAGGGACAGCCAAAACATTCAGTACTTC. Translation: CASSPRDSQNIQYF. The chain has TRBV18 and TRBJ2-4, with 7 bases aligning to TRBD1. J was trimmed by 5 bases and V by 3 bases; bases with no gene match: 4. This CDR3 region has 14 residues. The germline V gene encodes CDR1 KGHSH and CDR2 LQKENI.

This clone was seen a few times. The chain carries TRBV5-1 and TRBJ2-7; 10 bases fit TRBD1. Germline trimming cut 6 bases from V and 6 bases from J; bases unmatched to any gene: 9. This CDR3 is 14 amino acids long. The germline V gene encodes CDR1 SGHRS and CDR2 YFSETQ. The CDR3: CASKTGQGISEQYF. The CDR3 bases are TGCGCCAGCAAAACGGGACAGGGGATATCCGAGCAGTACTTC.

In its sample, this clone was seen a few times. The chain carries TRBV7-3 and TRBJ2-5; D is uncertain. Between the trimmed V and J ends, which lost 1 base and 1 base, there was a span of 10 bases. Per germline, CDR1 SGHTA and CDR2 FQGTGA. There are 15 residues in the CDR3. This CDR3 reads CASSLNPSSQETQYF. DNA of the CDR3: TGTGCCAGCAGCTTAAATCCGTCATCCCAAGAGACCCAGTACTTC.

This chain joins TRBV5-1 and TRBJ1-2; TRBD1 aligns across 9 bases. The CDR3 is 15 amino acids. Germline V CDR1 and CDR2: SGHRS, YFSETQ. Losses at the gene ends were 2 bases for V and 5 bases for J; bases not matched to a gene: 7. This chain's CDR3 is CASSFTGGGFYGYTF. As DNA, the CDR3 is TGCGCCAGCAGCTTTACAGGGGGCGGCTTTTATGGCTACACCTTC.

This clone was counted between two and nine times. The CDR3, as DNA: TGTGCCAGCAGTTACTCGATTGGGGGCGACGAGCAGTACTTC. This encodes CASSYSIGGDEQYF. The chain carries TRBV6-6 and TRBJ2-7, with TRBD1 as a possible D gene (6 bases). Germline loops: CDR1 MNHNY, CDR2 SVGAGI (reference sequence). This CDR3 region has 14 residues. Trimming removed 0 bases from V and 5 bases from J, with 11 bases in between.

In its sample, this clone was seen a few times. V usage is TRBV19 and J usage is TRBJ1-6, with TRBD1 identical over 7 bases. CDR3 length equals 14 residues. The germline CDR1 and CDR2 sequences are LNHDA and SQIVND (reference sequence). The V and J ends lost 7 bases and 8 bases, in that order; junction bases with no gene match: 8. The CDR3 DNA reads TGTGCCAGTACCCGAGGAGGGGGCGATTCACCCCTCCACTTT. Translation: CASTRGGGDSPLHF.